A single sample is the source of the 30 T cell receptor beta chains below, sequenced in a study of T-cell reconstitution after alpha-beta-depleted transplantation in children listed by TCRdb under 2016. Libraries came from PCR. The reads were generated on an Illumina HiSeq 2500. To normalize quantification of the TCRbeta repertoire, the TCR libraries were built with molecular barcoding that relied on unique molecular identifiers. TCRdb reworked the public reads: Q25 trimming with fastp, MiXCR clone assembly, productive beta chains retained. Entries that share a CDR3 protein sequence are merged under the most common genes and DNA. The sample table holds over 550,000 distinct CDR3 sequences, of which under 12% were seen once. The top ten hold less than 5% of the sample. Sequencing was performed on PBMCs from the stem cell graft donor, taken from the stem cell graft. The receptors were sampled from a human donor who donated a stem cell graft to a child with acute myeloid leukemia.

On this clonotype: A much larger clone sits a single nucleotide away, making a read error possible. The genes are TRBV20-1 and TRBJ1-2; weak D call: TRBD1 (6 bases). Germline V gene sequence: CDR1 DFQATT, CDR2 SNEGSKA (reference sequence). This CDR3 has 15 amino acids. CDR3 protein: CCAPPGDTAGYGYTF. CDR3 in DNA: TGCTGTGCTCCACCTGGGGACACCGCCGGGTATGGCTACACCTTC.

This clonotype was seen only a few times. The rearrangement links TRBV6-2 or TRBV6-3 to TRBJ2-1; D unclear. The CDR3 covers 13 residues. Germline V gives CDR1 MNHEY, CDR2 SVGEGT. V lost 7 bases and J lost 3, with 10 bases in between. The CDR3 loop reads CASNLGLYNEQFF. CDR3 DNA sequence: TGTGCCAGCAATCTCGGCCTCTACAATGAGCAGTTCTTC.

The chain carries TRBV7-2 and TRBJ2-7; 11 positions agree with TRBD2. Germline lookup yields CDR1 SGHTA and CDR2 FQGNSA. Germline trimming cut 5 bases from V and 1 base from J; bases unmatched to any gene: 10. The CDR3 is made up of 17 amino acids. The CDR3 spells CASSPRPGTSGSYEQYF. The CDR3 DNA follows: TGTGCCAGCAGCCCAAGACCGGGGACTAGCGGTTCCTACGAGCAGTACTTC.

This clonotype turned up a few times. The chain carries TRBV11-2 and TRBJ2-7; no reliable D call. The CDR3 contains 14 residues. Trimming cost V 6 bases and J 0 bases, with 12 bases left between them. Germline CDR1 reads SGHAT; CDR2 reads FQNNGV. The CDR3 bases are TGTGCCAGCAGTCAGAGCGTAAGCTCCTACGAGCAGTACTTC. Amino acid sequence: CASSQSVSSYEQYF.

This clonotype was seen ten or more times. CDR3 loop: CSVEVGETQYF. The DNA of the CDR3 is TGCAGCGTTGAGGTAGGAGAGACCCAGTACTTC. The chain couples TRBV29-1 to TRBJ2-5, with no clear D. This CDR3 region has 11 residues. With 3 bases removed from V and 4 bases from J, the gap between germline ends came to 6 bases. Germline values: CDR1 SQVTM, CDR2 ANQGSEA.

J is TRBJ1-2 and V is TRBV20-1, with a possible D match to TRBD1 (5 bases). The V and J ends lost 2 bases and 5 bases respectively, with 12 bases between them. CDR1 and CDR2 (germline): DFQATT, SNEGSKA (reference sequence). This CDR3 has 13 residues. CDR3 in amino acids: CSARTGTVYGYTF. CDR3 DNA sequence: TGCAGTGCTAGAACCGGGACGGTATATGGCTACACCTTC.

This clonotype was found a few times. The genes are TRBV28 and TRBJ1-1; D perhaps matches TRBD1 (6 bases). Germline V gene data show CDR1 as MDHEN and CDR2 as SYDVKM. The CDR3 extends over 11 amino acids. V was shortened by 10 bases and J by 4 bases, with 10 bases between the two germline ends. For the CDR3, the DNA is TGTGCCATAAGGGGGGTCACTGAAGCTTTCTTT. The encoded protein is CAIRGVTEAFF.

This clonotype appeared many times. The gene calls are TRBV7-9 and TRBJ2-2; D is ambiguous. Germline V gene data show CDR1 as SEHNR and CDR2 as FQNEAQ (reference sequence). V was cut by 1 base and J by 3 bases, with 9 bases left in between. This CDR3 has 15 residues. In DNA form, the CDR3 reads TGTGCCAGCAGCTTAGGCCAGGCCGACACCGGGGAGCTGTTTTTT. Translated: CASSLGQADTGELFF.

This clonotype was detected many times. The chain employs TRBV29-1 and TRBJ1-1; possible D gene TRBD1, 6 bases. Germline V gene lookup returns CDR1 SQVTM and CDR2 ANQGSEA. Trimming pared 4 bases from V and 6 bases from J, leaving 24 bases between. CDR3 length equals 16 residues. The CDR3 nucleotides are TGCAGCGTTGGAGGCGATTTCCAGGGGAGGAAGGCTGAAGCTTTCTTT. This codes for CSVGGDFQGRKAEAFF.

V usage is TRBV29-1 and J usage is TRBJ1-1; no clear D. CDR1 and CDR2 from the germline V gene are SQVTM and ANQGSEA. CDR3 length: 13 amino acids. V was cut by 5 bases and J by 6 bases, with 16 bases left in between. The CDR3 reads CSVYRAATSEAFF. The CDR3 DNA sequence: TGCAGCGTTTATAGGGCCGCCACCTCTGAAGCTTTCTTT. The full variable domain, completed using reference TRBV29-1 and TRBJ1-1, is SAVISQKPSRDICQRGTSLTIQCQVDSQVTMMFWYRQQPGQSLTLIATANQGSEATYESGFVIDKFPISRPNLTFSTLTVSNMSPEDSSIYLCSVYRAATSEAFFGQGTRLTVV.

This clonotype was found a few times. This chain joins TRBV9 and TRBJ2-1; D perhaps matches TRBD2 (5 bases). V gave up 3 bases and J gave up 7 bases, with 14 bases separating them. The CDR3 consists of 14 residues. Germline lookup yields CDR1 SGDLS and CDR2 YYNGEE. The CDR3, as DNA: TGTGCCAGCAGCGAGGCGGACCGCGGGAATGAGCAGTTCTTC. Translation gives CASSEADRGNEQFF.

The sample holds many counts of this clonotype. This rearrangement joins TRBV5-6 to TRBJ2-6; D is unclear. The V end was cut by 4 bases, the J end by 1 base, with 9 bases between. Germline V CDR1 and CDR2: SGHDT, YYEEEE. CDR3 length: 15 residues. The CDR3 reads CASSAIQSGANVLTF. CDR3 in DNA: TGTGCCAGCAGCGCCATACAATCTGGGGCCAACGTCCTGACTTTC. Full variable domain (outside the CDR3, taken from reference TRBV5-6 and TRBJ2-6): DAGVTQSPTHLIKTRGQQVTLRCSPKSGHDTVSWYQQALGQGPQFIFQYYEEEERQRGNFPDRFSGHQFPNYSSELNVNALLLGDSALYLCASSAIQSGANVLTFGAGSRLTVL.

The table lists this clonotype with many counts. The chain combines TRBV28 with TRBJ2-5; 10 nucleotides align to TRBD2. This CDR3 spans 15 amino acids. V shed 1 base and J 5 bases; nucleotides not matched to a gene: 4. Per germline, CDR1 MDHEN and CDR2 SYDVKM. Here the CDR3 reads CASSLSSGSTETQYF. The CDR3, as DNA: TGTGCCAGCAGTTTATCTAGCGGGAGTACGGAGACCCAGTACTTC.

This chain joins TRBV6-2 or TRBV6-3 and TRBJ2-2, with D possibly called TRBD1 or TRBD2 (5 bases each). This CDR3 contains 14 residues. Germline lookup yields CDR1 MNHEY and CDR2 SVGEGT. Trimming removed 6 bases at V and 3 bases at J, with 11 bases between. Here the CDR3 DNA reads TGTGCCAGCAGGAGAGGGGTTCACACCGGGGAGCTGTTTTTT. Its protein product is CASRRGVHTGELFF.

This clonotype has at least ten counts. V is TRBV5-1 and J is TRBJ2-3; 7 nucleotides line up with TRBD2. Trimming took 2 bases from V and 4 from J; bases not matched to a gene: 16. This CDR3 spans 18 amino acids. The germline CDR1 and CDR2 sequences are SGHRS and YFSETQ. CDR3 sequence: CASSLTTSSGSPPDTQYF. CDR3 sequence (DNA): TGCGCCAGCAGCTTAACCACCTCTAGCGGATCCCCCCCAGATACGCAGTATTTT. The full variable domain, rest sourced from reference TRBV5-1 and TRBJ2-3, is KAGVTQTPRYLIKTRGQQVTLSCSPISGHRSVSWYQQTPGQGLQFLFEYFSETQRNKGNFPGRFSGRQFSNSRSEMNVSTLELGDSALYLCASSLTTSSGSPPDTQYFGPGTRLTVL.

In this sample, this clonotype turned up many times. The rearrangement uses TRBV6-5 and TRBJ2-1; TRBD2 agrees at 8 bases. Germline trimming cut 0 bases from V and 5 bases from J; bases unmatched to any gene: 6. Germline-derived CDR1 and CDR2 are MNHEY and SVGAGI. This CDR3 is built from 16 residues. This CDR3 is CASSYSGSGSDNEQFF. CDR3 DNA: TGTGCCAGCAGTTACTCGGGAAGCGGGAGTGACAATGAGCAGTTCTTC.

This clonotype was seen more than once but under ten times. The rearrangement joins TRBV5-1 to TRBJ2-1; the match to TRBD2 covers 7 bases. This CDR3 comprises 13 residues. Trimming took 4 bases from V and 10 from J; bases not matched to a gene: 8. Germline V gene lookup returns CDR1 SGHRS and CDR2 YFSETQ. The DNA for the CDR3 is TGCGCCAGCAGCCAAAGACTAGCATCCGAGCAGTTCTTC. It specifies CASSQRLASEQFF.

This clonotype has at least ten counts. The rearrangement joins TRBV5-6 to TRBJ2-3, with D perhaps matching TRBD1 or TRBD2 (5 bases each). The CDR3 has 17 amino acids. V was clipped by 2 bases and J by 1 base, with 17 bases between them. Germline CDR1 and CDR2: SGHDT and YYEEEE. The CDR3 coding sequence is TGTGCCAGCAGCTTCAGGGACGAGCCAGCGGGCACAGATACGCAGTATTTT. Translated: CASSFRDEPAGTDTQYF.

This clonotype appeared a few times. In DNA, the CDR3 is TGCGCCAGCCGCCAAGGGACAGAATCTAATCAGCCCCAGCATTTT. Translating it yields CASRQGTESNQPQHF. The chain carries TRBV5-1 and TRBJ1-5, with 7 bases matching TRBD1. J gave up 4 bases and V 7 bases, and 11 bases lay outside the gene matches. CDR3 length: 15 amino acids. CDR1 and CDR2 from the germline V gene are SGHRS and YFSETQ.

The genes are TRBV5-1 and TRBJ1-1, with 10 positions matching TRBD1. The length of the CDR3 is 15 residues. From germline, CDR1 is SGHRS and CDR2 YFSETQ. The J segment lost 2 bases and the V segment lost 4 bases, leaving 5 bases of the junction unmatched. The CDR3 DNA reads as TGCGCCAGCAGCCAACGGACAGGGGGAAACACTGAAGCTTTCTTT. Its protein is CASSQRTGGNTEAFF.

The chain employs TRBV7-2 and TRBJ1-2; a weak D match, TRBD1 (6 bases). Between the trimmed V and J ends, which lost 0 bases and 8 bases, there was a span of 16 bases. The germline gives CDR1 SGHTA, CDR2 FQGNSA. The CDR3 sequence is 15 residues long. In nucleotides, the CDR3 is TGTGCCAGCAGCTTAGCGCGGGGGGGCGCGGGCGGCTACACCTTC. Encoded protein: CASSLARGGAGGYTF.

This clonotype showed up many times. This chain joins TRBV6-5 and TRBJ2-1, with 9 bases fitting TRBD1. In germline, CDR1 is MNHEY, CDR2 SVGAGI. The CDR3 has 16 amino acids. V lost 2 bases and J lost 9; bases outside the gene matches: 11. The CDR3 DNA reads as TGTGCCAGCAGTTACCCAACGGGACAGGGAATGGGTGAGCAGTTCTTC. Its protein is CASSYPTGQGMGEQFF.

This clonotype has only a few counts. The chain has TRBV12-3 or TRBV12-4 and TRBJ2-7, with 8 bases identical to TRBD2. The J segment lost 3 bases and the V segment lost 7 bases, leaving 11 bases of the junction unmatched. CDR3 size: 15 residues. CDR3 protein: CASTPSGPEFYEQYF. CDR3 sequence (DNA): TGTGCCAGCACCCCTAGCGGGCCCGAATTCTACGAGCAGTACTTC.

The rearrangement links TRBV5-5 to TRBJ2-5; 10 bases fit TRBD2. Germline CDR1 SGHKS, CDR2 YYEKEE (reference sequence). V lost 4 bases and J lost 5; bases outside the gene matches: 14. This CDR3 is 17 amino acids long. The CDR3 here is CASSTGFLAGAGETQYF. The CDR3 bases are TGTGCCAGCAGCACGGGGTTCCTAGCGGGAGCCGGGGAGACCCAGTACTTC.

In this sample, this clonotype turned up a few times. CDR3 sequence: CSVVWQSYEQYF. As DNA, the CDR3 is TGCAGCGTAGTCTGGCAATCCTACGAGCAGTACTTC. V and J are TRBV29-1 and TRBJ2-7; D unclear. Trimming removed 6 bases from V and 1 base from J, with 10 bases in between. In germline, CDR1 is SQVTM, CDR2 ANQGSEA. The CDR3 runs to 12 residues.

This clonotype turned up a few times. The rearrangement links TRBV7-3 to TRBJ2-5, with D possibly being TRBD1 (6 bases). V was shortened by 2 bases and J by 8 bases, with 9 bases between the two germline ends. CDR3 size: 12 residues. Looked up from germline, CDR1 is SGHTA and CDR2 is FQGTGA. DNA of the CDR3: TGTGCCAGCAGCTTAGGGGACAAAACCCAGTACTTC. Protein: CASSLGDKTQYF.

In this sample, this clonotype turned up a few times. The chain has TRBV12-3 or TRBV12-4 and TRBJ2-7; possible D gene TRBD1, 6 bases. Trimming removed 3 bases at V and 6 bases at J, with 15 bases between. The CDR3 runs to 14 residues. The CDR3 protein is CASSFFRTDGEQYF. The CDR3 coding sequence is TGTGCCAGCAGTTTTTTTCGGACAGACGGCGAGCAGTACTTC.

This clonotype was counted many times. The chain has TRBV29-1 and TRBJ2-3; D remains unclear. The V and J ends lost 1 base and 4 bases respectively, with 15 bases between them. CDR1 and CDR2 from the germline V gene are SQVTM and ANQGSEA. CDR3 length: 15 residues. Here the CDR3 DNA reads TGCAGCGTTGAAGCCTTTGGGAAAAGTGCAGATACGCAGTATTTT. It codes for CSVEAFGKSADTQYF.

V is TRBV7-9 and J is TRBJ2-3, with 13 positions matching TRBD2. The CDR3 runs 16 residues. V lost 6 bases and J lost 2; bases outside the gene matches: 5. Germline CDR1 and CDR2: SEHNR and FQNEAQ (reference sequence). The CDR3 loop is CASSWTSGRDTDTQYF. The CDR3 coding sequence is TGTGCCAGCAGTTGGACTAGCGGGAGAGACACAGATACGCAGTATTTT.

This clonotype was observed a few times. This chain joins TRBV27 and TRBJ2-5, with 9 nucleotides matching TRBD1. Trimming at V came to 3 bases and at J to 2 bases, leaving 4 bases not matched to a gene. The CDR3 sequence is 15 residues long. In germline, CDR1 is MNHEY, CDR2 SMNVEV (reference sequence). CDR3 amino acids: CASSFGTGTQETQYF. DNA of the CDR3: TGTGCCAGCAGTTTCGGGACAGGGACGCAAGAGACCCAGTACTTC.